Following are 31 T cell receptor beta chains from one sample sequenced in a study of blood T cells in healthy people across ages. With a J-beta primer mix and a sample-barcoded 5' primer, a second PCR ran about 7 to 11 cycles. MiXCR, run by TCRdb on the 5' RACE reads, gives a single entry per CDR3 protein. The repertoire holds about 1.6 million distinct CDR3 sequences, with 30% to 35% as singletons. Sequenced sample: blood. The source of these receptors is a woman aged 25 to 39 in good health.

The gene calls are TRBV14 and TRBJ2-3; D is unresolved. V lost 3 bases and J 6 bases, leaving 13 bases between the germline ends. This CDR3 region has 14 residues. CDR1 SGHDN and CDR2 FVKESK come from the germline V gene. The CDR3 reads CASSQTIRADTQYF. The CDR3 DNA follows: TGTGCCAGCAGCCAGACCATTCGGGCCGATACGCAGTATTTT.

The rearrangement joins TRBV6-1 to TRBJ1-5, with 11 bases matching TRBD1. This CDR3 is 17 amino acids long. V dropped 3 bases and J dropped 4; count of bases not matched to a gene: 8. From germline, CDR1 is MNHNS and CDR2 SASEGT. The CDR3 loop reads CASSDRTGGIPNQPQHF. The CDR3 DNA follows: TGTGCCAGCAGTGACCGGACAGGGGGCATCCCTAATCAGCCCCAGCATTTT.

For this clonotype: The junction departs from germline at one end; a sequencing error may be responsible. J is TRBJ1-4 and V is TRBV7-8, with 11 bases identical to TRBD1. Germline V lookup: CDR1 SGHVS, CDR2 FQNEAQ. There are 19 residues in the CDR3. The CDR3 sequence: CASSSNRDRGGKTNVKLFF. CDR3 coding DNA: TGTGCCAGCAGCTCAAACCGGGACAGGGGGGGCAAGACTAATGTAAAACTGTTTTTT.

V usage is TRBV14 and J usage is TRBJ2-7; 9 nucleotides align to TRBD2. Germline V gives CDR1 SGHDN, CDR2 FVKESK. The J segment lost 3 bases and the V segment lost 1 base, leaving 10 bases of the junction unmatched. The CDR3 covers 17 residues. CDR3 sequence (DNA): TGTGCCAGCAGCCAAGTCCCGCCCAGACTAGCGGACTACGAGCAGTACTTC. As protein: CASSQVPPRLADYEQYF.

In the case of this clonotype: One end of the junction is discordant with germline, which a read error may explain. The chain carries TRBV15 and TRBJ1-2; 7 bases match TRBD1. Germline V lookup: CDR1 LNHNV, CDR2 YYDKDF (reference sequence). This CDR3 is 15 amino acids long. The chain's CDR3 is CTTSRPTGNNYGYTF. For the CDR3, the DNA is TGTACCACCAGCAGACCGACAGGGAATAACTATGGCTACACCTTC.

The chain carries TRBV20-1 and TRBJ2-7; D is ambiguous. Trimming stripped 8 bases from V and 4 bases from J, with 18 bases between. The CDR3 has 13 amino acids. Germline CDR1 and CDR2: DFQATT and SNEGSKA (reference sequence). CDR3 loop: CSPFRWLWYEQYF. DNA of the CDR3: TGCAGTCCTTTCAGATGGTTGTGGTACGAGCAGTACTTC.

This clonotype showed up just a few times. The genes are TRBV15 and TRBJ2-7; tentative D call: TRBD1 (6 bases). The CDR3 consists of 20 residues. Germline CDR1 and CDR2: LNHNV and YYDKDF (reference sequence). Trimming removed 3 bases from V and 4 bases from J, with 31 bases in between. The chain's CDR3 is CATSSPPGTTSKVGYYEQYF. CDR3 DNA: TGTGCCACCAGCAGTCCCCCCGGGACAACAAGCAAGGTTGGATATTACGAGCAGTACTTC.

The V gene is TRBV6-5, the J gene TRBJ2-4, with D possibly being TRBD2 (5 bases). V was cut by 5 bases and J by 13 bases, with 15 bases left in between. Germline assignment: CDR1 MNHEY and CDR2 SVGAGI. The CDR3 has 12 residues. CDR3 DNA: TGTGCCAGCAGTCGGAGGAAGGGTGAGCAGTACTTC. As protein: CASSRRKGEQYF.

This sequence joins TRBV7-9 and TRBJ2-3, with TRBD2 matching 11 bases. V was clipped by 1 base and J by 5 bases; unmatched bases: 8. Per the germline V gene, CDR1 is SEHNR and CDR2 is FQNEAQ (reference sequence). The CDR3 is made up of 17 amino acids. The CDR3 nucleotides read TGTGCCAGCAGCTTAGGAGGTAGCGGGAGGGTCAAAGATACGCAGTATTTT. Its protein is CASSLGGSGRVKDTQYF.

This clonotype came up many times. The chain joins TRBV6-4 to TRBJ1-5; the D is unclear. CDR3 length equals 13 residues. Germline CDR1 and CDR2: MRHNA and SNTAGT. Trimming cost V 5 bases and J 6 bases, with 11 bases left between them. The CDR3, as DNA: TGTGCCAGCAGTCAATCCGGAACTCAGCCCCAGCATTTT. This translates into CASSQSGTQPQHF.

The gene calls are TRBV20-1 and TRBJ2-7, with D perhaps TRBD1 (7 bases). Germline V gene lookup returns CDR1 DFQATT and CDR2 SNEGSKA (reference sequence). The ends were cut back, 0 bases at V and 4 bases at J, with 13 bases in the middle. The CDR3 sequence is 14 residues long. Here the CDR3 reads CSARDGGGRYEQYF. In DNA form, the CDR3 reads TGCAGTGCTAGAGATGGAGGGGGCCGGTACGAGCAGTACTTC.

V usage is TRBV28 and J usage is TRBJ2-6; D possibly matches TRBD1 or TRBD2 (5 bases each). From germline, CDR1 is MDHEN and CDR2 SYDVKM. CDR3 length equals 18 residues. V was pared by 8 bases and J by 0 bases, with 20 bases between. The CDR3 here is CASANRGGLSSGANVLTF. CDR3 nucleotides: TGTGCCAGCGCCAACCGTGGGGGTTTAAGCTCTGGGGCCAACGTCCTGACTTTC.

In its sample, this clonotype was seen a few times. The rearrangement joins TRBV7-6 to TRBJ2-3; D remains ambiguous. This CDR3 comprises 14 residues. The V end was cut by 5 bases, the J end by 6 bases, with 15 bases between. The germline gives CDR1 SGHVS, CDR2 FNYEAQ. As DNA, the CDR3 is TGTGCCAGCAGCCCCTGGCCAGGAGATGATACGCAGTATTTT. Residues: CASSPWPGDDTQYF.

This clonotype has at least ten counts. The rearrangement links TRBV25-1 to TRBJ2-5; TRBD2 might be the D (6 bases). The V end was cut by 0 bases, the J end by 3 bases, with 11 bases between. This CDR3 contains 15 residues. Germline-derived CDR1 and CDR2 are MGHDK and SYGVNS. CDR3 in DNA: TGTGCCAGCAGTGAATATTGGGGAGGAGAAGAGACCCAGTACTTC. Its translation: CASSEYWGGEETQYF.

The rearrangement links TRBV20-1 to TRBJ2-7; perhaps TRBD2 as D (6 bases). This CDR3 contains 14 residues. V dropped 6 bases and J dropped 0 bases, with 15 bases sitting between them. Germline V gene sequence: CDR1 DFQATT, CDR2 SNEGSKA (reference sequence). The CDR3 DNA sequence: TGCAGTGCATCCTCCCGGGACTTCTCCTACGAGCAGTACTTC. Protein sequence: CSASSRDFSYEQYF.

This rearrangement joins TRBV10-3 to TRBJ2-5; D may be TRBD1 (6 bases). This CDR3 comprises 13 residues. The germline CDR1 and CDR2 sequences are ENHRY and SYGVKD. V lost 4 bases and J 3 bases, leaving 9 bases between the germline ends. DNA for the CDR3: TGTGCCATCAGTGTTGCAGGGGAAGAGACCCAGTACTTC. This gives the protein CAISVAGEETQYF.

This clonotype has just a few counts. CDR3 region: CASSSTEYNEKLFF. The CDR3 DNA follows: TGTGCCAGCAGTTCAACAGAGTATAATGAAAAACTGTTTTTT. The chain couples TRBV2 to TRBJ1-4; unclear D gene. The germline CDR1 and CDR2 sequences are SNHLY and FYNNEI. V gave up 5 bases and J gave up 4 bases, with 11 bases separating them. This CDR3 spans 14 amino acids. Supplemented by reference TRBV2 and TRBJ1-4, the full variable domain reads EPEVTQTPSHQVTQMGQEVILRCVPISNHLYFYWYRQILGQKVEFLVSFYNNEISEKSEIFDDQFSVERPDGSNFTLKIRSTKLEDSAMYFCASSSTEYNEKLFFGSGTQLSVL.

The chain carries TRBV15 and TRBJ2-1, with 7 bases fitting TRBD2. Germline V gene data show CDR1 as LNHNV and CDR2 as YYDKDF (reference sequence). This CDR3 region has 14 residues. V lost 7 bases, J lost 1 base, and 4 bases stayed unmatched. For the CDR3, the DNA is TGTGCCACCACCTGGGAGGGATCCTACAATGAGCAGTTCTTC. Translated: CATTWEGSYNEQFF. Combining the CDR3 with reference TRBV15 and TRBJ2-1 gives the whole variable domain DAMVIQNPRYQVTQFGKPVTLSCSQTLNHNVMYWYQQKSSQAPKLLFHYYDKDFNNEADTPDNFQSRRPNTSFCFLDIRSPGLGDTAMYLCATTWEGSYNEQFFGPGTRLTVL.

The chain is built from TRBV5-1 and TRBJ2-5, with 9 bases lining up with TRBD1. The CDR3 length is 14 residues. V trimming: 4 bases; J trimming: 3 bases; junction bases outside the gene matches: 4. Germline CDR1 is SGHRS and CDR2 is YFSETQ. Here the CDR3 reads CASSDGQGKETQYF. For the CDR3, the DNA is TGCGCCAGCAGCGACGGACAGGGGAAAGAGACCCAGTACTTC.

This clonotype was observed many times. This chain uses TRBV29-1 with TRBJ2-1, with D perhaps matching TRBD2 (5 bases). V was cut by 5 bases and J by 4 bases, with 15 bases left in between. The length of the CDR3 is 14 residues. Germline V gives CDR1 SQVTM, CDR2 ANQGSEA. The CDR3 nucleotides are TGCAGCGTTCCTGACTATACGACTTACAATGAGCAGTTCTTC. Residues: CSVPDYTTYNEQFF.

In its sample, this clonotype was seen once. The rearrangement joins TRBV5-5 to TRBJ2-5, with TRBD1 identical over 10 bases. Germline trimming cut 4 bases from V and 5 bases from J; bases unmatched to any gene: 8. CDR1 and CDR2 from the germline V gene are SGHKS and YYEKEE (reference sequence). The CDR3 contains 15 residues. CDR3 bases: TGTGCCAGCAGCCGGGGACAGGGGTGGGATGAGACCCAGTACTTC. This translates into CASSRGQGWDETQYF. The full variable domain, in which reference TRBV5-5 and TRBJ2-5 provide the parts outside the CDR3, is DAGVTQSPTHLIKTRGQQVTLRCSPISGHKSVSWYQQVLGQGPQFIFQYYEKEERGRGNFPDRFSARQFPNYSSELNVNALLLGDSALYLCASSRGQGWDETQYFGPGTRLLVL.

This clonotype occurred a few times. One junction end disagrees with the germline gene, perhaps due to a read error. Here the CDR3 DNA reads TGTGCCGTCAGACGGGAAGGCTACGAGCAGTACTTC. It codes for CAVRREGYEQYF. The chain links TRBV10-3 to TRBJ2-5, with D perhaps TRBD2 (5 bases). TRBJ2-7 matches the DNA end more closely, so the J call is doubtful. The V gene's germline CDR1 is ENHRY and CDR2 SYGVKD. The CDR3 is 12 amino acids.

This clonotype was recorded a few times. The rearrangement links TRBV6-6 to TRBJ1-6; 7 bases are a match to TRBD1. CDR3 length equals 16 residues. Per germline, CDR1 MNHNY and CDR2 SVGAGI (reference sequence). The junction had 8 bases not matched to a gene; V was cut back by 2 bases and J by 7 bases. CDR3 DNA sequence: TGTGCCAGCAGTTACACCCCGACAGGGACCAATTCACCCCTCCACTTT. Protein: CASSYTPTGTNSPLHF.

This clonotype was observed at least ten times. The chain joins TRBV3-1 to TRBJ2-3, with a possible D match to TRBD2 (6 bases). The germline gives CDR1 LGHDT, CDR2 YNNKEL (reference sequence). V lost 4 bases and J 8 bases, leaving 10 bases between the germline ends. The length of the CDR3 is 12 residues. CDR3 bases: TGTGCCAGCAGCCCCGCGGAGGGTACGCAGTATTTT. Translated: CASSPAEGTQYF.

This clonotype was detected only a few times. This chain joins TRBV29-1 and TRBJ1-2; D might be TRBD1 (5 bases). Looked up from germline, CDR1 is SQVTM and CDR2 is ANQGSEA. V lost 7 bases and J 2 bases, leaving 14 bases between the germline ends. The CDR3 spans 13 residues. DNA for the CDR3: TGCAGCGCGACCCGGGACGGGAACTATGGCTACACCTTC. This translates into CSATRDGNYGYTF.

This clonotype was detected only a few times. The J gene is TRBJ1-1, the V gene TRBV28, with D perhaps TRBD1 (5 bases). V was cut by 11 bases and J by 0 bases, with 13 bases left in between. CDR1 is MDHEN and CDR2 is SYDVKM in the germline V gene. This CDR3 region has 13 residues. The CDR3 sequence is CAWGGYVNTEAFF. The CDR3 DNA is TGTGCCTGGGGGGGGTACGTGAACACTGAAGCTTTCTTT. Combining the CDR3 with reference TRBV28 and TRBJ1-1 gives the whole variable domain DVKVTQSSRYLVKRTGEKVFLECVQDMDHENMFWYRQDPGLGLRLIYFSYDVKMKEKGDIPEGYSVSREKKERFSLILESASTNQTSMYLCAWGGYVNTEAFFGQGTRLTVV.

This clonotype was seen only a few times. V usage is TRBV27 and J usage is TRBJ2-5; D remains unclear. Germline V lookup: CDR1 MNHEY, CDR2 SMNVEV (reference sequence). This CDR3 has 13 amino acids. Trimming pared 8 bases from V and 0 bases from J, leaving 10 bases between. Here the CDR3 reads CASGWVYQETQYF. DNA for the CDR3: TGTGCCAGCGGATGGGTTTACCAAGAGACCCAGTACTTC.

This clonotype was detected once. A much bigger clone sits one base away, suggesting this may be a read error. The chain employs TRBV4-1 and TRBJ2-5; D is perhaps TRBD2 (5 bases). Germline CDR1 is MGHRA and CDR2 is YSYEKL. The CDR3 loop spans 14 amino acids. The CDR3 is CARSRGLLGETQYF. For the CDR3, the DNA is TGCGCCCGCAGCCGAGGACTCCTGGGGGAGACCCAGTACTTC.

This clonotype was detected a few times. The CDR3 DNA follows: TGCGCCAGCAGTGAGGGAGCTAGCGGGGTGTCATACGAGCAGTACTTC. Translation: CASSEGASGVSYEQYF. The chain recombines TRBV10-2 with TRBJ2-7; 9 bases align to TRBD2. In germline, CDR1 is WSHSY, CDR2 SAAADI. This CDR3 has 16 residues. V lost 2 bases to trimming and J lost 4 bases; unmatched junction nucleotides: 9.

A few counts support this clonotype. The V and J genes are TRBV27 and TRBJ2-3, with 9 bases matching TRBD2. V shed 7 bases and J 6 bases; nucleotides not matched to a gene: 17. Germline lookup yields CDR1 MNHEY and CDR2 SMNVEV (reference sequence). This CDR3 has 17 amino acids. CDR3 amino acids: CASTPFGGGDPRDTQYF. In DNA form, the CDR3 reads TGTGCCAGCACGCCCTTTGGCGGGGGGGACCCGAGGGATACGCAGTATTTT.

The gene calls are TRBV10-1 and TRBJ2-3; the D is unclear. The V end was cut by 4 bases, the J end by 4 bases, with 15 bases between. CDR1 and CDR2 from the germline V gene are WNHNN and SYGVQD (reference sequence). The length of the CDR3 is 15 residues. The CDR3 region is CASSVDAALADTQYF. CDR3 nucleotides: TGCGCCAGCAGTGTGGACGCGGCACTTGCAGATACGCAGTATTTT.